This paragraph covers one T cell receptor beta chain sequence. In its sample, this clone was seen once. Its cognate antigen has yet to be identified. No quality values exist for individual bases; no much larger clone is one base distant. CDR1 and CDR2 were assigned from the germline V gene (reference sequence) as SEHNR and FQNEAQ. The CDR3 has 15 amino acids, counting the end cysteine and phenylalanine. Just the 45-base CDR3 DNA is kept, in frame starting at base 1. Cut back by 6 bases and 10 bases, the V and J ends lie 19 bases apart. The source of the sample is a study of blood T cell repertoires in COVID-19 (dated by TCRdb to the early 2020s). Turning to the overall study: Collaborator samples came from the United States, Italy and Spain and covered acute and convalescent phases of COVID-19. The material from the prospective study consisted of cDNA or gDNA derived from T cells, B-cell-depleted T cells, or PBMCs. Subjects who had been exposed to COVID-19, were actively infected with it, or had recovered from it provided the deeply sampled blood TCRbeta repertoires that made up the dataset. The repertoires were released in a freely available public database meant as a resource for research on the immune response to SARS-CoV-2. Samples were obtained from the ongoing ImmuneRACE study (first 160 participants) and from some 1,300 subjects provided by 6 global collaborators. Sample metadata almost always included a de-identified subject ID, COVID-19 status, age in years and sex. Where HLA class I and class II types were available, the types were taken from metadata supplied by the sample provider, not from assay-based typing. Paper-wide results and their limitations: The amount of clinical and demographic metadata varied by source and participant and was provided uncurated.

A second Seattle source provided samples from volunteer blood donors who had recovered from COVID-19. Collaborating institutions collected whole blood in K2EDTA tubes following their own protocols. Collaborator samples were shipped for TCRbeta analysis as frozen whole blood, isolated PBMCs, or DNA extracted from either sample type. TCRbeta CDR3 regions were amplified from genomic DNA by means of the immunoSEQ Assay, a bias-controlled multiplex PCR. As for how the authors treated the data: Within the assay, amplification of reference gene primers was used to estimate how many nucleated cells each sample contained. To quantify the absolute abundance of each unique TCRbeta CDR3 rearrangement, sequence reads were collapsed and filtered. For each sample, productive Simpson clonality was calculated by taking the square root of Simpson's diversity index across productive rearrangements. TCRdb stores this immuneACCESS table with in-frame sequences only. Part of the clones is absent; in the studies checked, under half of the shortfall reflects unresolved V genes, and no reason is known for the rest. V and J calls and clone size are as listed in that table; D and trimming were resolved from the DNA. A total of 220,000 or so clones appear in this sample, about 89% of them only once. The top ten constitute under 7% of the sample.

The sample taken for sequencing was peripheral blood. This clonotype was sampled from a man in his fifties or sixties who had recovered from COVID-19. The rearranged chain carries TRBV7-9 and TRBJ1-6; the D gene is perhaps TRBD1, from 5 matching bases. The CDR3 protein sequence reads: CASSPRGRVVSPLHF. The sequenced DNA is TGTGCCAGCAGTCCAAGGGGAAGGGTCGTATCACCCCTCCACTTT.